These 32 T cell receptor beta chains were sequenced from one sample in a study of shared clonotypes between healthy human individuals. Some clones are missing from TCRdb's copy, which holds only in-frame ones; the method was immunoSEQ multiplex PCR. The table includes roughly 2.4 million clones, almost 96% detected once. Sequencing was done on a sample of naive CD4+ T cells sorted from blood. The subset denotes: CD45RA+ positively selected. These receptors were collected from a man younger than 30 in good health.

The rearrangement uses TRBV15 and TRBJ2-6; D not certain. V was cut by 0 bases and J by 0 bases, with 15 bases left in between. Germline lookup yields CDR1 LNHNV and CDR2 YYDKDF (reference sequence). This CDR3 is built from 19 residues. The CDR3 protein is CATSRDLSGMGSGANVLTF. In DNA, the CDR3 is TGTGCCACCAGCAGAGATCTCTCTGGGATGGGCTCTGGGGCCAACGTCCTGACTTTC.

The V call is TRBV6-4, the J call TRBJ2-2; D not certain. This CDR3 has 13 amino acids. V lost 5 bases to trimming and J lost 6 bases, with 10 bases between them. The germline V gene encodes CDR1 MRHNA and CDR2 SNTAGT. The CDR3 protein is CASSQIDSGELFF. The CDR3 DNA sequence: TGTGCCAGCAGTCAGATTGATTCCGGGGAGCTGTTTTTT.

CDR3 nucleotides: TGTGCCTCTAGGGGCTTAGACTACAATGAGCAGTTCTTC. Translated, it gives CASRGLDYNEQFF. This chain links TRBV30 with TRBJ2-1, with D maybe TRBD1 (5 bases). CDR1 is GTSNPN and CDR2 is SVGIG in the germline V gene (reference sequence). The CDR3 is made up of 13 amino acids. V was pared by 7 bases and J by 3 bases, with 13 bases between.

The chain links TRBV6-6 to TRBJ2-7, with 7 bases that match TRBD2. Germline assignment: CDR1 MNHNY and CDR2 SVGAGI (reference sequence). The length of the CDR3 is 14 residues. V gave up 5 bases and J gave up 4 bases; unmatched junction bases: 8. As DNA, the CDR3 is TGTGCCAGCAGTGTGGGAGGGAGCATATACGAGCAGTACTTC. This gives the protein CASSVGGSIYEQYF.

This chain uses TRBV5-1 with TRBJ2-3, with 7 bases aligning to TRBD2. With V trimmed by 2 bases and J by 1 base, 7 bases remained unmatched. The V gene's germline CDR1 is SGHRS and CDR2 YFSETQ. The CDR3 contains 16 residues. This chain's CDR3 is CASSFGGSWGTDTQYF. The CDR3 DNA is TGCGCCAGCAGCTTTGGCGGGAGTTGGGGCACAGATACGCAGTATTTT.

J is TRBJ1-1 and V is TRBV5-1; possible D gene TRBD1, 5 bases. CDR1 is SGHRS and CDR2 is YFSETQ in the germline V gene. V lost 0 bases, J lost 0 bases, and 18 bases lay in between. The CDR3 runs to 18 residues. The CDR3 is CASSLGLAAGQLNTEAFF. The DNA of the CDR3 is TGCGCCAGCAGCTTGGGTCTCGCGGCAGGGCAATTGAACACTGAAGCTTTCTTT.

The genes are TRBV7-8 and TRBJ2-1; D remains ambiguous. CDR3 length: 16 amino acids. Trimming cost V 6 bases and J 6 bases, with 21 bases left between them. In germline, CDR1 is SGHVS, CDR2 FQNEAQ. CDR3 sequence: CASSWRRFIPLNEQFF. The CDR3, as DNA: TGTGCCAGCAGTTGGAGACGGTTCATCCCCCTCAATGAGCAGTTCTTC.

V gene TRBV5-1 combines with J gene TRBJ1-6; D remains ambiguous. The CDR3 is 14 amino acids. The germline V and J ends were trimmed by 6 bases and 9 bases, with 16 bases remaining between them. Germline V CDR1 and CDR2: SGHRS, YFSETQ. CDR3 in DNA: TGCGCCAGCACCCTGTCCGGGGAGGGTTCACCCCTCCACTTT. Its protein product is CASTLSGEGSPLHF.

The CDR3 DNA reads as TGTGCCAGCTCACCATTGACTGCCGAGACAAGTGTAGGGCAGTACTTC. Its translation: CASSPLTAETSVGQYF. The chain employs TRBV18 and TRBJ2-7; D is unclear. Germline V gene data show CDR1 as KGHSH and CDR2 as LQKENI. The CDR3 covers 16 residues. The V end lost 2 bases, the J end lost 9 bases, and 23 bases lay between the germline ends.

This chain links TRBV6-5 with TRBJ2-1; 12 nucleotides align to TRBD2. Germline V gene sequence: CDR1 MNHEY, CDR2 SVGAGI. The CDR3 contains 15 residues. Trimming at V came to 6 bases and at J to 9 bases, leaving 9 bases not matched to a gene. The DNA for the CDR3 is TGTGCCAGCAGACCTCTAGCGGGAGGGCCTCCTGAGCAGTTCTTC. Translated: CASRPLAGGPPEQFF.

The chain is built from TRBV14 and TRBJ1-1; the D is unclear. This CDR3 spans 17 amino acids. V was cut by 1 base and J by 1 base, with 16 bases left in between. Looked up from germline, CDR1 is SGHDN and CDR2 is FVKESK. The CDR3 DNA is TGTGCCAGCAGCCAAGCGGCAGGAGCTCCTTCGAACACTGAAGCTTTCTTT. It is translated as CASSQAAGAPSNTEAFF.

This chain uses TRBV6-5 with TRBJ2-6; the D is unclear. Trimming shortened V by 6 bases and J by 0 bases, and 9 bases separated the two germline ends. In germline, CDR1 is MNHEY, CDR2 SVGAGI. This CDR3 is 15 amino acids long. In DNA form, the CDR3 reads TGTGCCAGCAGCCATGGAGACTCTGGGGCCAACGTCCTGACTTTC. This encodes CASSHGDSGANVLTF.

The rearrangement uses TRBV28 and TRBJ1-4, with D tentatively TRBD1 (6 bases). V was trimmed by 10 bases and J by 0 bases, leaving 9 bases between them. The CDR3 loop spans 13 amino acids. Germline CDR1 is MDHEN and CDR2 is SYDVKM. The CDR3 DNA reads TGTGCCACCAGGACAGCAACTAATGAAAAACTGTTTTTT. It codes for CATRTATNEKLFF.

The chain uses TRBV6-5 and TRBJ2-1, with D tentatively TRBD1 (6 bases). Trimming removed 2 bases from V and 7 bases from J, with 6 bases in between. CDR3 size: 12 residues. Germline loops: CDR1 MNHEY, CDR2 SVGAGI. The CDR3 is CASSYRGNEQFF. The CDR3 nucleotides read TGTGCCAGCAGTTACAGGGGGAATGAGCAGTTCTTC.

The V call is TRBV4-1, the J call TRBJ1-2; D ambiguous. Between the trimmed V and J ends, which lost 4 bases and 0 bases, there was a span of 6 bases. The CDR3 spans 13 residues. Germline loops: CDR1 MGHRA, CDR2 YSYEKL. CDR3: CASSLGPNYGYTF. CDR3 DNA: TGCGCCAGCAGCCTTGGCCCTAACTATGGCTACACCTTC.

This chain uses TRBV10-3 with TRBJ2-3; 8 bases line up with TRBD2. The CDR3 extends over 15 amino acids. The V gene's germline CDR1 is ENHRY and CDR2 SYGVKD. J gave up 2 bases and V 5 bases, and 6 bases lay outside the gene matches. The CDR3 DNA sequence: TGTGCCATCAGTCAGATAGCGGGGATCACAGATACGCAGTATTTT. Protein product: CAISQIAGITDTQYF.

V and J are TRBV11-2 and TRBJ2-2; D gene unclear. The germline CDR1 and CDR2 sequences are SGHAT and FQNNGV. The CDR3 runs to 14 residues. V lost 1 base, J lost 13 bases, and 16 bases lay in between. This CDR3 is CASSLVLSFSGLFF. The CDR3 DNA reads TGTGCCAGCAGCTTAGTATTAAGCTTTTCGGGGCTGTTTTTT.

V and J are TRBV30 and TRBJ2-7; D could derive from TRBD1 or TRBD2 (5 bases each). V shed 0 bases and J shed 7 bases, with 13 bases lying between them. This CDR3 contains 13 residues. Per germline, CDR1 GTSNPN and CDR2 SVGIG (reference sequence). The CDR3 here is CAWSVLGAREQYF. The DNA of the CDR3 is TGTGCCTGGAGTGTACTAGGGGCGAGGGAGCAGTACTTC.

The V call is TRBV4-3, the J call TRBJ1-2; D gene ambiguous. Germline V CDR1 and CDR2: LGHNA, YSLEER. Trimming removed 1 base at V and 4 bases at J, with 16 bases between. CDR3 length equals 16 residues. The CDR3 DNA reads as TGCGCCAGCAGCCAAGGACCCTATCAGGACCCCTATGGCTACACCTTC. This codes for CASSQGPYQDPYGYTF.

Points on this clone: This specimen includes other DNA sequences encoding the same CDR3. The chain is built from TRBV5-1 and TRBJ2-5; 8 bases line up with TRBD1. V gave up 0 bases and J gave up 5 bases; unmatched junction bases: 6. The CDR3 is 15 amino acids. Germline CDR1 is SGHRS and CDR2 is YFSETQ. CDR3 protein: CASSLAGQGGETQYF. Here the CDR3 DNA reads TGCGCCAGCAGCTTGGCCGGACAGGGCGGGGAGACCCAGTACTTC.

The chain uses TRBV12-5 and TRBJ2-7; D might be TRBD1 (6 bases). Germline V gives CDR1 LGHNT, CDR2 FRNRAP. V was pared by 9 bases and J by 2 bases, with 17 bases between. The CDR3 runs 14 residues. This CDR3 reads CASLETGPAYEQYF. In DNA, the CDR3 is TGTGCTAGCCTAGAAACAGGGCCCGCCTACGAGCAGTACTTC.

The gene calls are TRBV9 and TRBJ2-7, with D perhaps TRBD1 (6 bases). V was pared by 3 bases and J by 3 bases, with 19 bases between. The CDR3 has 16 residues. CDR1 and CDR2 (germline): SGDLS, YYNGEE. The CDR3 DNA reads TGTGCCAGCAGCGCCTCCGGGGCGAACAGGGTCTACGAGCAGTACTTC. It specifies CASSASGANRVYEQYF.

The genes are TRBV28 and TRBJ2-7, with TRBD2 matching over 7 bases. The CDR3 sequence is 16 residues long. With V trimmed by 4 bases and J by 0 bases, 9 bases remained unmatched. Germline loops: CDR1 MDHEN, CDR2 SYDVKM. The CDR3 DNA reads TGTGCCAGCAGTTCCCAAGGGAGGGCCTACTCCTACGAGCAGTACTTC. Encoded protein: CASSSQGRAYSYEQYF.

The chain joins TRBV10-1 to TRBJ2-7; tentatively, D is TRBD2 (6 bases). Germline CDR1 is WNHNN and CDR2 is SYGVQD (reference sequence). The CDR3 runs to 13 residues. V gave up 8 bases and J gave up 0 bases, with 11 bases separating them. The CDR3 region has the DNA TGCGCCAGCCTGCTAGCGACCTCCTACGAGCAGTACTTC. Protein: CASLLATSYEQYF.

The chain employs TRBV6-1 and TRBJ1-1; D unclear. The V gene lost 0 bases and the J gene lost 5 bases, with 7 bases spanning the gap. Germline CDR1 reads MNHNS; CDR2 reads SASEGT. This CDR3 is built from 13 residues. The CDR3 coding sequence is TGTGCCAGCAGTGAAGCTACTTTTACTGAAGCTTTCTTT. Translated: CASSEATFTEAFF.

V is TRBV6-5 and J is TRBJ2-6, with unresolved D. The CDR3 sequence is 15 residues long. Trimming took off 5 bases at V and 1 base at J, with 9 bases between the two ends. CDR1 MNHEY and CDR2 SVGAGI come from the germline V gene. DNA for the CDR3: TGTGCCAGCAGTGCAGGCACTTCTGGGGCCAACGTCCTGACTTTC. This translates into CASSAGTSGANVLTF.

The V and J genes are TRBV7-9 and TRBJ1-2; a weak D match, TRBD1 (5 bases). V lost 5 bases to trimming and J lost 5 bases, with 15 bases between them. The CDR3 runs 14 residues. CDR1 is SEHNR and CDR2 is FQNEAQ in the germline V gene (reference sequence). CDR3 DNA: TGTGCCAGCAGCCCCCCGGACAAGTTGTATGGCTACACCTTC. It translates to CASSPPDKLYGYTF.

The chain combines TRBV5-1 with TRBJ1-2, with D possibly matching TRBD1 (5 bases). V shed 5 bases and J shed 5 bases, with 10 bases lying between them. Germline V gene data show CDR1 as SGHRS and CDR2 as YFSETQ. The CDR3 length is 12 residues. CDR3 DNA: TGCGCCAGCAGGGCAGGGCTTTATGGCTACACCTTC. The encoded protein is CASRAGLYGYTF.

The genes are TRBV5-1 and TRBJ2-1; D might be TRBD1 (5 bases). The germline V gene has CDR1 SGHRS and CDR2 YFSETQ. The CDR3 has 15 residues. V lost 0 bases to trimming and J lost 6 bases, with 13 bases between them. The CDR3 DNA reads TGCGCCAGCAGCTTGGATCCAGGGAATTCCAATGAGCAGTTCTTC. This encodes CASSLDPGNSNEQFF.

Of note for this clone: Other DNA sequences in the same sample also yield this CDR3. V usage is TRBV5-1 and J usage is TRBJ1-3; D call uncertain. V was shortened by 4 bases and J by 0 bases, with 8 bases between the two germline ends. Germline CDR1 and CDR2: SGHRS and YFSETQ. The CDR3 consists of 14 residues. CDR3 region: CASSPGSSGNTIYF. The CDR3, as DNA: TGCGCCAGCAGCCCCGGGAGCTCTGGAAACACCATATATTTT.

The chain uses TRBV6-5 and TRBJ1-1; TRBD1 aligns across 8 bases. CDR3 size: 14 residues. Per germline, CDR1 MNHEY and CDR2 SVGAGI. Trimming removed 1 base from V and 3 bases from J; junction bases left unmatched: 1. CDR3 nucleotides: TGTGCCAGCAGTTACTTGGGACAGGACACTGAAGCTTTCTTT. This encodes CASSYLGQDTEAFF.

This chain links TRBV7-9 with TRBJ1-6; D not certain. The CDR3 is 16 residues long. V was trimmed by 4 bases and J by 9 bases, leaving 19 bases between them. Germline values: CDR1 SEHNR, CDR2 FQNEAQ (reference sequence). The CDR3 sequence is CASSSDSPQGISPLHF. DNA of the CDR3: TGTGCCAGCAGCTCTGACTCGCCACAAGGGATTTCACCCCTCCACTTT.